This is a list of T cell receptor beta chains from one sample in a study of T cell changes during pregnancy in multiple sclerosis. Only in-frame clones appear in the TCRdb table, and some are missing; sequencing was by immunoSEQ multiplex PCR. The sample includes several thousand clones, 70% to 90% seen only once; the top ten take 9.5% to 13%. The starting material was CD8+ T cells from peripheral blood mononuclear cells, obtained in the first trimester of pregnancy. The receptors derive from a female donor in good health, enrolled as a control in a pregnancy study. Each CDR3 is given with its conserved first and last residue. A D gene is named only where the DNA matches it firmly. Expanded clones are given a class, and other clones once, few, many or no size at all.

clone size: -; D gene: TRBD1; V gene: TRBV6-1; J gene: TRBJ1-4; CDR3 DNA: TGTGCCAGCAGCTCAGCACAGGGGGGTAATGAAAAACTGTTTTTT; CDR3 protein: CASSSAQGGNEKLFF
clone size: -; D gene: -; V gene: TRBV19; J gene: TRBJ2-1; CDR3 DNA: TGTGCCAGTAGTGCTCAGGGGTCTCCCTACAATGAGCAGTTCTTC; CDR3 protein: CASSAQGSPYNEQFF
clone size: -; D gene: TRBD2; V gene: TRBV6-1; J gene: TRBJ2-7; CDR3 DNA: TGTGCCAGCAGTGAAGGACTAGCGGGGTTGGCCTACGAGCAGTACTTC; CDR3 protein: CASSEGLAGLAYEQYF
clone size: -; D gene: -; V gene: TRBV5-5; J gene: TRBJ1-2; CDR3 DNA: TGTGCCAGCAGCTTGGGGTCGGGAACGGGGGGCTACACCTTC; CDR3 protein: CASSLGSGTGGYTF
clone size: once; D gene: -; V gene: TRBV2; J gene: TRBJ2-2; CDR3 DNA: TGTGCCAGCACACCCCGCAGGGGTCTGAACACCGGGGAGCTGTTTTTT; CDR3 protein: CASTPRRGLNTGELFF
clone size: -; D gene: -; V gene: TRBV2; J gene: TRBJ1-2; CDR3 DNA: TGTGCCAGCTGGAGGACAGTCTCCTCCACCTTC; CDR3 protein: CASWRTVSSTF
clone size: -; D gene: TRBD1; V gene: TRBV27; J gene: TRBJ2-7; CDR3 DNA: TGTGCCAGCAGTTTCTATGCCGGGACAGGGGCGTACGAGCAGTACTTC; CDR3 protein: CASSFYAGTGAYEQYF
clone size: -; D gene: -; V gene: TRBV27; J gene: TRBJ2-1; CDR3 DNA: TGTGCCAGCAGTTTCCGGGTTGCGGGAACCTCCTACAATGAGCAGTTCTTC; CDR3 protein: CASSFRVAGTSYNEQFF
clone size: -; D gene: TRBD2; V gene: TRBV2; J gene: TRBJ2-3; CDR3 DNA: TGTGCCAGCAGTCCCTTGGGCGGGGGGGCAACAGATACGCAGTATTTT; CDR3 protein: CASSPLGGGATDTQYF
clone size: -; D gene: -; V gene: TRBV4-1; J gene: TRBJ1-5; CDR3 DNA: TGCGCCAGCAGCCAAGCGGACAGTAGCAATCAGCCCCAGCATTTT; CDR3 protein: CASSQADSSNQPQHF
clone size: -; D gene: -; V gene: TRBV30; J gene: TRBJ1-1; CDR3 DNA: TGTGCCTGGAGGGACAGGAACACTGAAGCTTTCTTT; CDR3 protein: CAWRDRNTEAFF
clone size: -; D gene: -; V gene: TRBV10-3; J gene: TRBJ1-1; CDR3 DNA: TGTGCCATCAGTGAGTCGAATTACCGGGGGGCGCCGGACACTGAAGCTTTCTTT; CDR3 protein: CAISESNYRGAPDTEAFF
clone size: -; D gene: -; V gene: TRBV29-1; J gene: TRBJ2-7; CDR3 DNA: TGCAGCGTCCGGGTGGATTCCTCCTACGAGCAGTACTTC; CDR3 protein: CSVRVDSSYEQYF
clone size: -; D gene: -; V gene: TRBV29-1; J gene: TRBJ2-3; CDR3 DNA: TGCAGCGTTGAGGGAGCAGATACGCAGTATTTT; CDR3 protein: CSVEGADTQYF
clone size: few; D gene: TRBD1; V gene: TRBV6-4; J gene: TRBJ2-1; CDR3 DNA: TGTGCCAGCAGTGACTCCTCGGGACAGTACAATGAGCAGTTCTTC; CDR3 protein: CASSDSSGQYNEQFF
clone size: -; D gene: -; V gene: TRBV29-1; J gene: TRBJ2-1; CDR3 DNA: TGCAGCGTTCATGACATCATGACCAATGAGCAGTTCTTC; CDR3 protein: CSVHDIMTNEQFF
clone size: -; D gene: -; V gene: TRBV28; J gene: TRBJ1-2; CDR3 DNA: TGTGCCAGCAGTTTAGGGAACAGGGCCTATGGCTACACCTTC; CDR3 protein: CASSLGNRAYGYTF
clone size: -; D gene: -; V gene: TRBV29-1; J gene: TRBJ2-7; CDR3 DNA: TGCAGCGTTGAAGATTCAGGGGTAGGCGAGCAGTACTTC; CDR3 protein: CSVEDSGVGEQYF
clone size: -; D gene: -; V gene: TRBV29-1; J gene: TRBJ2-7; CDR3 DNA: TGCAGCGTTATGGGGGGCTACGAGCAGTACTTC; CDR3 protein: CSVMGGYEQYF
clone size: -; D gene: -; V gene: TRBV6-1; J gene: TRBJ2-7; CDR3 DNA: TGTGCCAGCAGTGTGGTCAGGGGTTCCTACGAGCAGTACTTC; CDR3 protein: CASSVVRGSYEQYF
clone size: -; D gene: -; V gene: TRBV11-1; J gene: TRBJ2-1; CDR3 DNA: TGTGCCAGCAGCCCACACCGATTAACCGAGGGCCGGGGCAATGAGCAGTTCTTC; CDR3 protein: CASSPHRLTEGRGNEQFF
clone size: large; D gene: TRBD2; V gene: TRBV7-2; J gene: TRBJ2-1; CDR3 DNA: TGTGCCAGCAGCTCAGACGGGACTACCGGGAATGAGCAGTTCTTC; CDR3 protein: CASSSDGTTGNEQFF
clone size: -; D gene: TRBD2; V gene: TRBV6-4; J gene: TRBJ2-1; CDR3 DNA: TGTGCCAGCAGCAGCGGGGGGGCCAGTTCCGATGAGCAGTTCTTC; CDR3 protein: CASSSGGASSDEQFF
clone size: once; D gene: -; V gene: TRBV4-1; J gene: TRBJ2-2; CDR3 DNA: TGCGCCAGCAGCCCGGGACTTAACACCGGGGAGCTGTTTTTT; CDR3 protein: CASSPGLNTGELFF
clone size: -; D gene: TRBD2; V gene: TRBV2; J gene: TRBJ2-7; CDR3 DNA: TGTGCCAGCAGCGCAGGGACTAGCGTCGAGCAGTACTTC; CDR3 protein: CASSAGTSVEQYF
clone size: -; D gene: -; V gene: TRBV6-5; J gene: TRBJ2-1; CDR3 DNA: TGTGCCAGCAGAAGTCTAAGATACAATGAGCAGTTCTTC; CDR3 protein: CASRSLRYNEQFF
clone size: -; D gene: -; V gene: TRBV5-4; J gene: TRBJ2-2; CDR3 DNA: TGTGCCAGCAGCTTTGATCAGGGGTATAACACCGGGGAGCTGTTTTTT; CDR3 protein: CASSFDQGYNTGELFF
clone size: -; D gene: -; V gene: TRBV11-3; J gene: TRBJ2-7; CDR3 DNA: TGTGCCAGCACCATTTTCGACAGAGACATCTACGAGCAGTACTTC; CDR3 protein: CASTIFDRDIYEQYF
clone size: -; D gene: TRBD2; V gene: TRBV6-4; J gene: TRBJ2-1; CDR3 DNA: TGTGCCAGCAGTCTCCTAGCGGGAGACTACAATGAGCAGTTCTTC; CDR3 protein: CASSLLAGDYNEQFF
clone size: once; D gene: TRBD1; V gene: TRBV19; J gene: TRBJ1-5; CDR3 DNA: TGTGCCAGTAAATCAGGGGGCCAGCCCCAGCATTTT; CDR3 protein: CASKSGGQPQHF
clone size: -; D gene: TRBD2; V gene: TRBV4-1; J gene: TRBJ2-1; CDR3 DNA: TGCGCCAGTTCTCTAGCGGGAGGAGAAGAGCAGTTCTTC; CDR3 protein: CASSLAGGEEQFF
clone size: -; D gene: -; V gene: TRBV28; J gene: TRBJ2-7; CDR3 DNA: TGTGCCAGCAGTTTTGTGAGGGTCGTTTCCTACGAGCAGTACTTC; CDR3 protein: CASSFVRVVSYEQYF
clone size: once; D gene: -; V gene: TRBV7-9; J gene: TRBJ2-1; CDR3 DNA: TGTGCCAGCAGCTTAACCATGGCGGCGGGTGAGCAGTTCTTC; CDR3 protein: CASSLTMAAGEQFF
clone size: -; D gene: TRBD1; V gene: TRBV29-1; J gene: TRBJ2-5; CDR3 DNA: TGCAGCGCCCTCCCGACAGGGGGCGTCGGGGAGACCCAGTACTTC; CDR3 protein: CSALPTGGVGETQYF
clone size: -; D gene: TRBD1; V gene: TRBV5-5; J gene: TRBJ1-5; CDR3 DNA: TGTGCCAGCAGCTTAAGACAGGGAGGTCAGCCCCAGCATTTT; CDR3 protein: CASSLRQGGQPQHF
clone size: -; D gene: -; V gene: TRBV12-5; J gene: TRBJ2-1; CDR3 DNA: TGTGCTAGTGGTAACCGGGACACGGAGCAGTTCTTC; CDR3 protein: CASGNRDTEQFF
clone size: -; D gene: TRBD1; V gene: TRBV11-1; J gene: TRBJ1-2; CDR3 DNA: TGTGCCAGCAGCGACCCGGACAGGGGGTTTGATGGCTACACCTTC; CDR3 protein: CASSDPDRGFDGYTF
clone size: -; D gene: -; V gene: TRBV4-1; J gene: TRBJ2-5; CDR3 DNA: TGCGCCAGCAGCCAAGAACCGGGCGGCGGGGAGACCCAGTACTTC; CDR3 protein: CASSQEPGGGETQYF
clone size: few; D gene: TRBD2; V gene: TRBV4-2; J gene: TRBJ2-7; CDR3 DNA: TGTGCCAGCAGCCCTGGGGCGGGGGGCTACGAGCAGTACTTC; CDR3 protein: CASSPGAGGYEQYF
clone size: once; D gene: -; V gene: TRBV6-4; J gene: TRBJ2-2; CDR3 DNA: TGTGCCAGCAGTGAGGCTGCCACCGGGGAGCTGTTTTTT; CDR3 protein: CASSEAATGELFF
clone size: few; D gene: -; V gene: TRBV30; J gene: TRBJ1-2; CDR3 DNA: TGTGCCTGGATACCGGGACATCTCGATTTTCGGTATGGCTACACCTTC; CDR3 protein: CAWIPGHLDFRYGYTF
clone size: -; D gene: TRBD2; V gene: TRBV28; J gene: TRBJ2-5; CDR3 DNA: TGTGCCAGCACCCCCCCCCGACTAGCGGGAGACCAAGAGACCCAGTACTTC; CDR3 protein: CASTPPRLAGDQETQYF
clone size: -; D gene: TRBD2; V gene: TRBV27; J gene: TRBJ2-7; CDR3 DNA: TGTGCCAGCTCATACTCCGGGACTAGCGCCTACGAGCAGTACTTC; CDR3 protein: CASSYSGTSAYEQYF
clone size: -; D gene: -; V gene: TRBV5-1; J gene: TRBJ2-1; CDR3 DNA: TGCGCCAGCAGCTTGGGACTGATCAATGAGCAGTTCTTC; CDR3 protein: CASSLGLINEQFF
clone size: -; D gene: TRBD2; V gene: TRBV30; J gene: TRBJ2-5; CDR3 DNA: TGTGCCTGGTGGGGGGGTGGTAGGGAGACCCAGTACTTC; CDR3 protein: CAWWGGGRETQYF
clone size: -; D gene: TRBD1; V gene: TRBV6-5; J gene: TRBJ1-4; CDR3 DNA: TGTGCCAGCGGGACAGGGGGAGAAAAACTGTTTTTT; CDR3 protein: CASGTGGEKLFF
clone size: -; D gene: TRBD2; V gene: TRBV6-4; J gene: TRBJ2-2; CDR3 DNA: TGTGCCAGCAGTGTCCAATCGACTAGCGGGAGTGACACCGGGGAGCTGTTTTTT; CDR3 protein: CASSVQSTSGSDTGELFF
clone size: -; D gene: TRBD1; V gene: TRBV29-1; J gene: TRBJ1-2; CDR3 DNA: TGCAGCGTTGAAGGATCCGACAGGGACCATGGCTACACCTTC; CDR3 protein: CSVEGSDRDHGYTF
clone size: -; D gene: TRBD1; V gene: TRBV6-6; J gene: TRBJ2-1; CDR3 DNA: TGTGCCAGCAGTTACTCCACAGGGGGCTCCTACAATGAGCAGTTCTTC; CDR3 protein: CASSYSTGGSYNEQFF
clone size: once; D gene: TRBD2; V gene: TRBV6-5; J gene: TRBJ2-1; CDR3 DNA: TGTGCCAGCAGTTATGGGACTAGCGGGACCGGTGAGCAGTTCTTC; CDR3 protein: CASSYGTSGTGEQFF